This T cell receptor beta chain was found in a study of cytomegalovirus exposure and HLA in healthy donors. Whole-study results and caveats: In a later analysis, V- and J-gene trimming of beta chains associated with a DCLRE1C missense variant, replicated independently. Among TCR sequences, most were rare, though some public TCRs appeared in many donors.

Vbeta (60) and Jbeta (13) primers were used in the PCR. Profiled with immunoSEQ multiplex PCR; TCRdb holds only in-frame clones, not every one. Of 150,000 to 190,000 clones listed, about 80% were seen once; the top ten hold under 8.5%. A single count supports this clone. Its matching antigen is unknown. Trimming removed 5 bases from V and 3 bases from J; junction bases left unmatched: 10. The CDR3 has 17 residues. The germline gives CDR1 SGHVS, CDR2 FQNEAQ. The chain couples TRBV7-8 to TRBJ2-6; 7 nucleotides match TRBD1. The sequenced material came from PBMCs. The clonotype comes from a woman aged 45-65 years in good health and CMV-seropositive. The CDR3 sequence: CASSRRQGGVGANVLTF. The CDR3 bases are TGTGCCAGCAGCCGTCGACAGGGTGGGGTTGGGGCCAACGTCCTGACTTTC.